The TCR beta chain under discussion was sequenced for a study of identical twins. This clonotype appeared a few times. Trimming at V came to 5 bases and at J to 10 bases, leaving 8 bases not matched to a gene. The CDR3 totals 13 residues. Germline lookup yields CDR1 SGHVS and CDR2 FNYEAQ. TCRdb re-analysed the 5' RACE reads in MiXCR, keeping a single row per CDR3 protein. The top ten clones hold approximately 1.6% of a sample with approximately 700,000 distinct CDR3 sequences, roughly 6% of them seen once. V and J are TRBV7-6 and TRBJ2-1; 7 nucleotides align to TRBD2. This sequence originates from a man aged 18 to 29 in good health. The sample taken for sequencing was naive T cells sorted from blood. The CDR3 DNA reads TGTGCCAGCAGCATGAGCGGGGTAATGGAGCAGTTCTTC. Translating gives CASSMSGVMEQFF.